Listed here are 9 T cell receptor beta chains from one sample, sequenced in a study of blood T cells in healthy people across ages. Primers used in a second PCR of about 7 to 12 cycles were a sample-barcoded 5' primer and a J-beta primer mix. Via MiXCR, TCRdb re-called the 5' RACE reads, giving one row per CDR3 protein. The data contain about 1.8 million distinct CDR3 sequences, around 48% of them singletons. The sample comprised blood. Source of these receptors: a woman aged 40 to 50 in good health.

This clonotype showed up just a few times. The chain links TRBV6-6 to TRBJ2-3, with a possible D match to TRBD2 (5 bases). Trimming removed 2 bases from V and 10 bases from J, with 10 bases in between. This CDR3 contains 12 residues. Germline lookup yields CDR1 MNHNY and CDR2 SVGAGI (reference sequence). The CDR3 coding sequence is TGTGCCAGCAGTTACGGAGGCCCCTCGCAGTATTTT. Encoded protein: CASSYGGPSQYF.

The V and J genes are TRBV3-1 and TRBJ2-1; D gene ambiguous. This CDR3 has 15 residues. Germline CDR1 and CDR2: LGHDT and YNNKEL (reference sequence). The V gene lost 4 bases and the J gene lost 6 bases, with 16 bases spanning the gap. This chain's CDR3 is CASSPTTTLRNEQFF. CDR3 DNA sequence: TGTGCCAGCAGCCCAACCACTACGCTGCGCAATGAGCAGTTCTTC.

As DNA, the CDR3 is TGTGCCAGCAGTTTAGTTAGGGAGGGATCCGCTGAGCAGTTCTTC. Translated, it gives CASSLVREGSAEQFF. The chain links TRBV12-3 or TRBV12-4 to TRBJ2-1, with 7 bases lining up with TRBD2. The CDR3 runs 15 residues. After removal of 1 base from V and 9 bases from J, the junction contained 9 bases not matched to a gene.

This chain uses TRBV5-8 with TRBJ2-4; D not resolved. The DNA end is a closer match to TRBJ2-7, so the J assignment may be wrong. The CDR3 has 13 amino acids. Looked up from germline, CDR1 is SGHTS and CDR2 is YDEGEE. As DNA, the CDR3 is TGTGCCAGCAGCTGGGTAGGATGGAACGAGCAGTACTTC. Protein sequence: CASSWVGWNEQYF.

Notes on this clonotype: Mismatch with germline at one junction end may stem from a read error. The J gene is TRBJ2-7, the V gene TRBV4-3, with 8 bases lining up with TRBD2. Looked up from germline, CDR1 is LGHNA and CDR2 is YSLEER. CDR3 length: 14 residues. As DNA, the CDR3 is TGCACCAGCAGAGCCCACGGGGGGGCCTACGAGCAGTACTTC. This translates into CTSRAHGGAYEQYF.

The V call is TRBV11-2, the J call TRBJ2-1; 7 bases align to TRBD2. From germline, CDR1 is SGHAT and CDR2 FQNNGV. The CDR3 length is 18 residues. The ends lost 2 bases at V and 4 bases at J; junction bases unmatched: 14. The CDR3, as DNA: TGTGCCAGCAGCTTAAACCTAGCGGATACAAGAAGATACAATGAGCAGTTCTTC. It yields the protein CASSLNLADTRRYNEQFF.

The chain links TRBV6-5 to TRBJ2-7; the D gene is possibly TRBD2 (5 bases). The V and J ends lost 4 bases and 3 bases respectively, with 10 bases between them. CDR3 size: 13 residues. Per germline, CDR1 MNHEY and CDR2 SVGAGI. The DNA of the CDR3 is TGTGCCAGCAGTTCGATAGGACTCTACGAGCAGTACTTC. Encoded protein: CASSSIGLYEQYF.

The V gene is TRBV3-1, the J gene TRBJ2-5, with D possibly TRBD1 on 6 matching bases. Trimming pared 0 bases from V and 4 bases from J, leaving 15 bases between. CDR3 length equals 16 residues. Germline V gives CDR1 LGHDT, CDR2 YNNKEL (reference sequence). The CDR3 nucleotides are TGTGCCAGCAGCCAAGATAAGGAACAGGGAAGAGAGACCCAGTACTTC. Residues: CASSQDKEQGRETQYF.

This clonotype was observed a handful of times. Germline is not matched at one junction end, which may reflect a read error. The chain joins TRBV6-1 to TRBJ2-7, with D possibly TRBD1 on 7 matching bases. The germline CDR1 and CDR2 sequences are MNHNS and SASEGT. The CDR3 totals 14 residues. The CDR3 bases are TGTGCCATCAGTACAGGGGAGGCATTTTACGAGCAGTACTTC. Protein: CAISTGEAFYEQYF.